Listed below are T cell receptor beta chains from one sample, sequenced in a study of shared clonotypes between healthy human individuals. Using immunoSEQ multiplex PCR, the repertoire was profiled, and TCRdb retains in-frame clones only, with some absent. The sample has more than 2,000,000 clones, more than 80% seen once; the top ten hold over 0.12%. Sequencing was performed on naive CD4+ T cells sorted from blood. The source is a man in his late teens or twenties in good health. Both conserved end residues are part of each CDR3. The order of the fields is clone size, J gene, V gene, CDR3 length, D gene, CDR3 DNA, CDR3 protein. A D gene is named only where the DNA matches it firmly. Clone size is given for some rows only: seen once, a few or many times, or a class if the clone is expanded.

.	TRBJ1-2	TRBV6-5	14	.	TGTGCCAGCCGGACAGTCACCGGAGACTATGGCTACACCTTC	CASRTVTGDYGYTF
.	TRBJ2-2	TRBV19	14	.	TGTGCCAGTAGTATAGACAGTATCACCGGGGAGCTGTTTTTT	CASSIDSITGELFF
.	TRBJ1-4	TRBV7-9	14	TRBD1	TGTGCCAGCAGCTTAGTACAGGGGGGCGAAAAACTGTTTTTT	CASSLVQGGEKLFF
once	TRBJ2-5	TRBV7-3	16	.	TGTGCCAGCAGCCTCCGAGGAGGGGCGTACCAAGAGACCCAGTACTTC	CASSLRGGAYQETQYF
.	TRBJ2-7	TRBV6-5	16	.	TGTGCCAGCAGTTACTCATTCAGGACAGATCGCTACGAGCAGTACTTC	CASSYSFRTDRYEQYF
.	TRBJ2-3	TRBV7-8	13	.	TGTGCCAGCAGCCCTGTGTTGACAGATACGCAGTATTTT	CASSPVLTDTQYF
.	TRBJ2-7	TRBV5-1	14	TRBD1	TGCGCCAGCAGGAGGGGGACAGGGACTTACGAGCAGTACTTC	CASRRGTGTYEQYF
.	TRBJ2-3	TRBV5-1	14	.	TGCGCCAGCAGCTTGACTCGGGGTATAGATACGCAGTATTTT	CASSLTRGIDTQYF
.	TRBJ2-5	TRBV19	13	.	TGTGCCAGTACCGCCCGCCAGGGGATGACCCAGTACTTC	CASTARQGMTQYF
.	TRBJ2-2	TRBV30	13	.	TGTGCCTGGATTGCGGGGAAATCCGGGGAGCTGTTTTTT	CAWIAGKSGELFF
.	TRBJ2-5	TRBV7-9	17	.	TGTGCCAGCAGCTTAGGTGGAATTTGGGCAGGCCAAGAGACCCAGTACTTC	CASSLGGIWAGQETQYF
.	TRBJ2-7	TRBV2	14	.	TGTGCCAGCAGTGCGACATTGAGCTCCTACGAGCAGTACTTC	CASSATLSSYEQYF
once	TRBJ1-5	TRBV18	15	TRBD1	TGTGCCAGCTCACCTGGGACAGCTGACAATCAGCCCCAGCATTTT	CASSPGTADNQPQHF
once	TRBJ1-1	TRBV28	15	.	TGTGCCAGCTCCCCTGGGGACAATTTAAACACTGAAGCTTTCTTT	CASSPGDNLNTEAFF
.	TRBJ2-7	TRBV4-3	17	.	TGCGCCAGCAGCCAAGGGAATCTCAGGGATTCCTCCTACGAGCAGTACTTC	CASSQGNLRDSSYEQYF
.	TRBJ1-1	TRBV28	15	TRBD1	TGTGCCAGCAGCGACAGGGGGAAAAAGGGCACTGAAGCTTTCTTT	CASSDRGKKGTEAFF
.	TRBJ2-2	TRBV5-4	15	.	TGTGCCAGCAGCTTGACAGGGACGGAAGCCGGGGAGCTGTTTTTT	CASSLTGTEAGELFF
.	TRBJ1-1	TRBV4-3	16	TRBD1	TGCGCCAGCAGCCAAGATCCGGGACAGGGGGGGACTGAAGCTTTCTTT	CASSQDPGQGGTEAFF
.	TRBJ2-7	TRBV6-5	13	TRBD1	TGTGCCAGCCATAGGACAGGGTCTCTCGAGCAGTACTTC	CASHRTGSLEQYF
.	TRBJ1-5	TRBV10-3	13	TRBD1	TGTGCCTCGCAGAAGGACAGGGAACAGCCCCAGCATTTT	CASQKDREQPQHF
.	TRBJ2-7	TRBV30	14	.	TGTGCCTGGAGTGAAACAGGGAAGCGCGCCGAGCAGTACTTC	CAWSETGKRAEQYF
once	TRBJ2-1	TRBV11-3	17	.	TGTGCCAGCAGCCCCCAGTACGGTGCGAGCTCCTACAATGAGCAGTTCTTC	CASSPQYGASSYNEQFF
.	TRBJ1-1	TRBV5-1	14	.	TGCGCCAGCAGCAGGGGAGACCTGAACACTGAAGCTTTCTTT	CASSRGDLNTEAFF
.	TRBJ2-3	TRBV2	13	.	TGTGCCAGTCGGGACCCCGCCCAAGATACGCAGTATTTT	CASRDPAQDTQYF
.	TRBJ2-7	TRBV28	14	.	TGTGCCAGCAGAACAGGTGGAGGCACCTACGAGCAGTACTTC	CASRTGGGTYEQYF
.	TRBJ2-1	TRBV5-1	15	TRBD1	TGCGCCAGCAGCTTGACCAGGGGGCGTATGAATGAGCAGTTCTTC	CASSLTRGRMNEQFF
.	TRBJ1-4	TRBV7-9	12	.	TGTGCCAGCAGCTTTGGGAATGAAAAACTGTTTTTT	CASSFGNEKLFF
.	TRBJ2-7	TRBV11-2	17	TRBD2	TGTGCCAGCAGCTTAGTAGCTTCTAGCGGGATTCCCTACGAGCAGTACTTC	CASSLVASSGIPYEQYF
.	TRBJ2-4	TRBV4-1	14	.	TGCGCCAGCAGCCAAGGTCTGGTGGCAGACATTCAGTACTTC	CASSQGLVADIQYF
.	TRBJ1-1	TRBV15	13	.	TGTGCCACCAGCAACCCACCCCGGGTAGAAGCTTTCTTT	CATSNPPRVEAFF
.	TRBJ2-2	TRBV18	16	TRBD1	TGTGCCAGCTCAAGACTCCGGGACAGGGAAACCGGGGAGCTGTTTTTT	CASSRLRDRETGELFF
.	TRBJ2-3	TRBV7-9	15	.	TGTGCCAGCAGCTTTAATCGGGGGAAAACAGATACGCAGTATTTT	CASSFNRGKTDTQYF
.	TRBJ2-7	TRBV7-6	15	.	TGTGCCAGCAGCTTAGACGGTATAAGCTCCTACGAGCAGTACTTC	CASSLDGISSYEQYF
.	TRBJ2-1	TRBV10-3	15	TRBD2	TGTGCCATCAGTGAGTCCGTAGCGGGGGGCAATGAGCAGTTCTTC	CAISESVAGGNEQFF
.	TRBJ2-7	TRBV7-2	13	TRBD2	TGTGCCAGCAGCCCGGGACTAGCGGTCGAGCAGTACTTC	CASSPGLAVEQYF
.	TRBJ1-2	TRBV6-1	14	.	TGTGCCAGCAGTGACATGGCAGTTGGCTATGGCTACACCTTC	CASSDMAVGYGYTF
.	TRBJ2-7	TRBV10-1	14	.	TGCGCCCCCAGGGGGGGTTCGAGCCCCTACGAGCAGTACTTC	CAPRGGSSPYEQYF
.	TRBJ2-7	TRBV5-1	16	TRBD1	TGCGCCAGCAGCTTGGGTGGGACAGGTGCGTCCTACGAGCAGTACTTC	CASSLGGTGASYEQYF
.	TRBJ2-7	TRBV6-6	13	.	TGTGCCAGCAGAACCAGGGTATCCTACGAGCAGTACTTC	CASRTRVSYEQYF
.	TRBJ2-3	TRBV4-1	14	.	TGCGCCAGCAGCCAATTGCGGGCCGCAGATACGCAGTATTTT	CASSQLRAADTQYF
.	TRBJ2-2	TRBV27	16	.	TGTGCCAGCGCTAGGCGGGGGCCCTCGAACACCGGGGAGCTGTTTTTT	CASARRGPSNTGELFF
.	TRBJ2-1	TRBV28	11	.	TGTGCCAGCAGCGGAGACAATGAGCAGTTCTTC	CASSGDNEQFF
.	TRBJ1-1	TRBV2	16	TRBD1	TGTGCCAGCAGTGATCCCGACAGGGCTGGGGGCACTGAAGCTTTCTTT	CASSDPDRAGGTEAFF
.	TRBJ1-1	TRBV18	11	.	TGTGCCAGCTCACTGGCGGGTGAAGCTTTCTTT	CASSLAGEAFF
.	TRBJ2-5	TRBV6-4	15	.	TGTGCCAGCATGGCAGGGATGATGCCTCCAGAGACCCAGTACTTC	CASMAGMMPPETQYF
.	TRBJ1-4	TRBV30	13	TRBD1	TGTGCCTGGAGTGGAGGGGGCTTTGAAAAACTGTTTTTT	CAWSGGGFEKLFF
.	TRBJ2-5	TRBV7-2	16	TRBD1	TGTGCCAGCAGCTTTATGGCGGGACAGGGGAAAGAGACCCAGTACTTC	CASSFMAGQGKETQYF
.	TRBJ2-1	TRBV18	17	.	TGTGCCAGCTCACCATGGTACGGGGTTGGGTCCTACAATGAGCAGTTCTTC	CASSPWYGVGSYNEQFF
.	TRBJ1-1	TRBV18	12	.	TGTGCCAGCTCATCGCAGAACACTGAAGCTTTCTTT	CASSSQNTEAFF
.	TRBJ2-1	TRBV19	17	TRBD2	TGTGCCAGTAGTATCGCCCCTTGGGGGGGCTCCTACAATGAGCAGTTCTTC	CASSIAPWGGSYNEQFF
.	TRBJ2-7	TRBV7-2	18	TRBD2	TGTGCCAGCAGCTTAAAAGGGACTAGCGGGACGGCCTCCTACGAGCAGTACTTC	CASSLKGTSGTASYEQYF
.	TRBJ2-3	TRBV27	16	TRBD2	TGTGCCAGCAGTTCGGGACTAGCGGGAGTCACAGATACGCAGTATTTT	CASSSGLAGVTDTQYF
.	TRBJ2-3	TRBV9	15	TRBD2	TGTGCCAGCAGCTACGGGACTAGCGGGAGAGATACGCAGTATTTT	CASSYGTSGRDTQYF
.	TRBJ2-7	TRBV9	15	TRBD2	TGTGCCAGCAGCGTAGAAGCTAGCGGGTACTACGAGCAGTACTTC	CASSVEASGYYEQYF